A selection of T cell receptor beta chains follows, all from one sample in a study of blood T cell repertoires in COVID-19. TCRdb keeps only in-frame clones here, not all; method: immunoSEQ multiplex PCR. The sample holds some 200,000 clones, about 88% seen once. Input material: PBMCs or T cells enriched from blood (not recorded which). The receptors originated from a young woman who had recovered from COVID-19. CDR3s include the opening cysteine and the closing phenylalanine or tryptophan. The order of the fields is V gene, clone size, J gene, D gene, CDR3 DNA, CDR3 protein. The D gene is left open where the match is weak. Clone size is shown for a subset of rows, as once, few, many or a class of expanded clone.

TRBV11-2	.	TRBJ2-3	TRBD1	TGTGCCAGCAGCTTCTCGGGACAGCTCACAGATACGCAGTATTTT	CASSFSGQLTDTQYF
TRBV10-3	.	TRBJ1-3	.	TGTGCCGGCAGAGGGAAGGCTGGAAACACCATATATTTT	CAGRGKAGNTIYF
TRBV7-3	.	TRBJ2-1	.	TGTGCCAGCAGCTTACAGGGCGCTTACAATGAGCAGTTCTTC	CASSLQGAYNEQFF
TRBV4-2	.	TRBJ1-2	TRBD1	TGTGCCAGCAGCCTTGGCGATGTAGGACAGGGCAACTATGGCTACACCTTC	CASSLGDVGQGNYGYTF
TRBV4-3	.	TRBJ1-5	.	TGCGCCAGCAGCCACTCAAGCGGGGGGGATCAGCCCCAGCATTTT	CASSHSSGGDQPQHF
TRBV25-1	.	TRBJ1-2	.	TGTGCCAGCAGTGATCCCGGGGTGGCGGGGGACTATGGCTACACCTTC	CASSDPGVAGDYGYTF
TRBV12-3/TRBV12-4	.	TRBJ1-6	.	TGTGCCAGCAGTAAAACATTTGCACCCCTCCACTTT	CASSKTFAPLHF
TRBV6-5	.	TRBJ2-4	.	TGTGCCAGCAGTTACTCCGGGTCCCTAGCCAAAAACATTCAGTACTTC	CASSYSGSLAKNIQYF
TRBV3-1/TRBV3-2	.	TRBJ2-7	.	TGTGCCAGCAGCCCAGGACACCACTACGAGCAGTACTTC	CASSPGHHYEQYF
TRBV5-4	.	TRBJ2-1	TRBD2	TGTGCCAGCAGCCCGACCGCGGGACTAGCGGGGGGGACCCCGTTCTTC	CASSPTAGLAGGTPFF
TRBV5-1	.	TRBJ2-1	TRBD1	TGCGCCAGCAGCACGGACAGGGCGAATGAGCAGTTCTTC	CASSTDRANEQFF
TRBV13	.	TRBJ1-1	.	TGTGCCAGCAGCTACCCCCTCGGCAGCGCAAACACTGAAGCTTTCTTT	CASSYPLGSANTEAFF
TRBV24-1	.	TRBJ2-5	.	TGTGCCACCAGTGATTCAGGGACTGCCGGGAGCGAGACCCAGTACTTC	CATSDSGTAGSETQYF
TRBV27	.	TRBJ1-3	.	TGTGCCAGCAGTTTAGCGGGGACTGGAAACACCATATATTTT	CASSLAGTGNTIYF
TRBV12-3/TRBV12-4	.	TRBJ1-2	TRBD1	TGTGCCAGCAGTACAGAGGGGGCGCGGGGCTACACCTTC	CASSTEGARGYTF
TRBV5-1	few	TRBJ2-7	TRBD1	TGCGCCAGCAGCGGAACCGGGACAGGGGCCTACGAGCAGTACTTC	CASSGTGTGAYEQYF
TRBV5-1	.	TRBJ1-4	.	TGCGCCAGCAGCTTGGTATTGACAGTTAATGAAAAACTGTTTTTT	CASSLVLTVNEKLFF
TRBV18	.	TRBJ1-1	.	TGTGCCAGCTCACAAGGGGGCACTGAAGCTTTCTTT	CASSQGGTEAFF
TRBV19	.	TRBJ2-3	TRBD2	TGTGCCAGTAGTATGCGGTTATTTGTGCGGGGGGGCCCCACAGATACGCAGTATTTT	CASSMRLFVRGGPTDTQYF
TRBV6-5	.	TRBJ2-5	.	TGTGCCAGCAGTTACGGGCAGGGGGGAGGAGAGACCCAGTACTTC	CASSYGQGGGETQYF
TRBV13	.	TRBJ1-2	.	TGTGCCAGCAGCTTAGCGGGGGATGGCGGCTACACCTTC	CASSLAGDGGYTF
TRBV3-1/TRBV3-2	.	TRBJ2-1	TRBD2	TGTGCCAGCAGCCAAGTCCTACTAGCGGGGGGGCCGAATGAGCAGTTCTTC	CASSQVLLAGGPNEQFF
TRBV29-1	.	TRBJ2-3	TRBD2	TGCAGCGTTGAGCGGGTAAGCGGGGCCTACACAGATACGCAGTATTTT	CSVERVSGAYTDTQYF
TRBV7-9	once	TRBJ2-7	.	TGTGCCAGCAGCTTAGTAGGGAGCGAGCAGTACTTC	CASSLVGSEQYF
TRBV28	.	TRBJ1-1	.	TGTGCCAGCAGTTTGGGGCGGTTCACTGAAGCTTTCTTT	CASSLGRFTEAFF
TRBV5-1	.	TRBJ1-2	.	TGCGCCAGCAGCACCGTAACAGGGAACTATGGCTACACCTTC	CASSTVTGNYGYTF
TRBV7-3	.	TRBJ1-4	TRBD1	TGTGCCAGCAGCCCTTGGAGGGGGCCAACTAATGAAAAACTGTTTTTT	CASSPWRGPTNEKLFF
TRBV29-1	once	TRBJ1-1	.	TGCAGCGTAGCCGGGACTGCATACACTGAAGCTTTCTTT	CSVAGTAYTEAFF
TRBV2	.	TRBJ1-1	.	TGTGCCAGCAGTGCGGGGACAACTGTCGGGGTGAACACTGAAGCTTTCTTT	CASSAGTTVGVNTEAFF
TRBV9	once	TRBJ2-1	.	TGTGCCAGCAGCGTAGCTAGCGTCCCCTTTCACAATGAGCAGTTCTTC	CASSVASVPFHNEQFF
TRBV6-6	.	TRBJ2-1	.	TGTGCCAGCAGTCAGACTAGTTTAGGGTCCTACAATGAGCAGTTCTTC	CASSQTSLGSYNEQFF
TRBV5-5	.	TRBJ2-1	TRBD1	TGTGCCAGCAGCTTAGGGACAGGGGGCACGAATGAGCAGTTCTTC	CASSLGTGGTNEQFF
TRBV9	.	TRBJ2-5	TRBD1	TGTGCCAGCAGCCCCGGACAGGGGGGGCGGGAGACCCAGTACTTC	CASSPGQGGRETQYF
TRBV19	.	TRBJ2-7	.	TGTGCCAGTAGTGGGGGCGCGAGGTCCTACGAGCAGTACTTC	CASSGGARSYEQYF
TRBV7-2	.	TRBJ2-5	TRBD1	TGTGCCAGCAGTCAAGACGGACAGGGTCAAGAGACCCAGTACTTC	CASSQDGQGQETQYF
TRBV9	.	TRBJ2-5	.	TGTGCCAGCAGCGTTAAAGAGGGCGGCCCCCAAGAGACCCAGTACTTC	CASSVKEGGPQETQYF
TRBV4-1	.	TRBJ1-1	.	TGCGCCAGCAGCCAGGAGGACCTGAACACTGAAGCTTTCTTT	CASSQEDLNTEAFF
TRBV10-3	.	TRBJ1-3	.	TGTGCCATCAATTCAGGGGCTGACTCTGGAAACACCATATATTTT	CAINSGADSGNTIYF
TRBV4-3	once	TRBJ1-1	.	TGCGCCAGCAGCCAATGGCTCAACACTGAAGCTTTCTTT	CASSQWLNTEAFF
TRBV19	.	TRBJ1-5	TRBD1	TGTGCCAGTAGTATAAGGACAGGGGGTTTTCATCAGCCCCAGCATTTT	CASSIRTGGFHQPQHF
TRBV20-1	.	TRBJ1-6	TRBD1	TGCAGTGCTAGTGCGGCAGGGGGCTCCTATAATTCACCCCTCCACTTT	CSASAAGGSYNSPLHF
TRBV7-6	.	TRBJ2-1	TRBD2	TGTGCCAGCAGTGGTATTCTAGCGGGGCCAAACAATGAGCAGTTCTTC	CASSGILAGPNNEQFF
TRBV19	once	TRBJ1-6	.	TGTGCCAGTGGACTGGGGGGGGCTAATTCACCCCTCCACTTT	CASGLGGANSPLHF
TRBV7-3	.	TRBJ2-5	.	TGTGCCAGCAGCTTAACGGGGGGTGAAGAGACCCAGTACTTC	CASSLTGGEETQYF
TRBV7-2	.	TRBJ1-1	TRBD1	TGTGCCAGCAGCCACCAGACAGGGTTGAATACTGAAGCTTTCTTT	CASSHQTGLNTEAFF
TRBV4-1	.	TRBJ1-2	.	TGCGCCAGCAGCCAAGATCAGGGAGGGTATGGCTACACCTTC	CASSQDQGGYGYTF
TRBV5-6	.	TRBJ2-5	.	TGTGCCAGCAGCTTGGTAGGAGGGAAGACCCAGTACTTC	CASSLVGGKTQYF
TRBV2	few	TRBJ1-2	.	TGTGCCAGCAGTGAAGAGGGGTTAAATGGCTACACCTTC	CASSEEGLNGYTF